The T cell receptor beta chain described here comes from a study of cytomegalovirus exposure and HLA in healthy donors. Per the germline V gene, CDR1 is MGHDK and CDR2 is SYGVNS. V lost 8 bases to trimming and J lost 4 bases, with 11 bases between them. This CDR3 is 12 amino acids long. Findings of the study overall: The Asian-associated ancestry cluster reportedly had fewer N-insertions than the approximately 690-donor mean in a later analysis. Later analysis placed DRB1 highest and HLA-C lowest in TCR association rates, which differed by HLA locus. Links to common viral pathogens appeared, in a later analysis, for several of the most significant clusters.

Comment on this clone: Its antigen is not known.

Primers for the PCR totalled 60 Vbeta and 13 Jbeta. The method was immunoSEQ multiplex PCR; TCRdb's version includes in-frame clones alone and lacks a portion of them. Seen here are over 100,000 clones, over 60% observed once, and the top ten hold 2.5% to 3.5%. The receptor's source is a woman aged 30 to 39 in good health and CMV-seropositive. The sample was PBMCs. The chain combines TRBV25-1 with TRBJ1-2; TRBD1 might be the D (5 bases). The CDR3 DNA sequence: TGTGCCAGCGGGGGGAGCGCCTATGGCTACACCTTC. It specifies CASGGSAYGYTF.